This T cell receptor (beta chain) stems from a study of OX40 agonist ivuxolimab in advanced cancers. The wider study: The group had a mean age of 60 years, ranged from roughly 23 to 90, and was 80% to 85% male. General observations from the study: Antigen specificity was not determined for the expanded peripheral T cells. Partial responders at 0.1-3.0 mg/kg showed near-lowest clonal expansion. Averaged across samples, CD8+ T cells carried more expanded clones than CD4+ did.

Clones were read by immunoSEQ multiplex PCR, and TCRdb kept only the in-frame ones, dropping some. This table has approximately 82,000 clones, around nine tenths appearing once. Trimming pared 2 bases from V and 7 bases from J, leaving 9 bases between. The CDR3 is 12 residues long. CDR1 is GTSNPN and CDR2 is SVGIG in the germline V gene (reference sequence). On this clone: Antigen unknown.

The TCR originated in an adult with an advanced solid tumor such as melanoma, head and neck, liver or kidney cancer. The source was CD4+ or CD8+ T cells sorted from blood, collected in a trial of the OX40 agonist ivuxolimab. This chain connects TRBV30 to TRBJ1-5; a weak D match, TRBD1 (5 bases). The CDR3: CAWSPQGQPQHF. The CDR3 DNA reads as TGTGCCTGGAGTCCCCAGGGACAGCCCCAGCATTTT.